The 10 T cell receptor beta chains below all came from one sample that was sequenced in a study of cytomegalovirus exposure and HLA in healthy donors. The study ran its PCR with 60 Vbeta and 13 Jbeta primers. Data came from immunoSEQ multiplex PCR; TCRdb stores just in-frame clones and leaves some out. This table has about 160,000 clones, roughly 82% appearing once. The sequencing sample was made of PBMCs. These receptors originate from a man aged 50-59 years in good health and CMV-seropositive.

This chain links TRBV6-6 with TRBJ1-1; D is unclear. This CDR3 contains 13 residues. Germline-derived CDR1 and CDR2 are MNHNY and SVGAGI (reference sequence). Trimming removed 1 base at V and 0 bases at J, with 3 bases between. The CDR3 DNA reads TGTGCCAGCAGTTACTTCATGAACACTGAAGCTTTCTTT. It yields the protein CASSYFMNTEAFF.

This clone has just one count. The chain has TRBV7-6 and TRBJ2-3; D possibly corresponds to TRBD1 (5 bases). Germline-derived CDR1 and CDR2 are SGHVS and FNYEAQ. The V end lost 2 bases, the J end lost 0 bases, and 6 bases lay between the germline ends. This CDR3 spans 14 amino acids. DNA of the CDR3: TGTGCCAGCAGCTTATACAGGAGCACAGATACGCAGTATTTT. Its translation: CASSLYRSTDTQYF.

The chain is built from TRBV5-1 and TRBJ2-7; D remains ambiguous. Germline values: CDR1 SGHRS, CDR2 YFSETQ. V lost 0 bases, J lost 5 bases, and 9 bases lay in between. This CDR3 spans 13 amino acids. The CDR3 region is CASSLAVQNEQYF. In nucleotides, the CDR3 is TGCGCCAGCAGCTTGGCCGTTCAGAACGAGCAGTACTTC.

The CDR3 bases are TGTGCCAGCAGCTTAGAAGCTAGCGGGAGGCGTTTCACCTACGAGCAGTACTTC. This gives the protein CASSLEASGRRFTYEQYF. The chain employs TRBV7-9 and TRBJ2-7; 11 bases agree with TRBD2. This CDR3 contains 18 residues. J was trimmed by 2 bases and V by 1 base; bases with no gene match: 10. Germline CDR1 and CDR2: SEHNR and FQNEAQ (reference sequence). Complete variable domain (other parts from reference TRBV7-9 and TRBJ2-7): DTGVSQNPRHKITKRGQNVTFRCDPISEHNRLYWYRQTLGQGPEFLTYFQNEAQLEKSRLLSDRFSAERPKGSFSTLEIQRTEQGDSAMYLCASSLEASGRRFTYEQYFGPGTRLTVT.

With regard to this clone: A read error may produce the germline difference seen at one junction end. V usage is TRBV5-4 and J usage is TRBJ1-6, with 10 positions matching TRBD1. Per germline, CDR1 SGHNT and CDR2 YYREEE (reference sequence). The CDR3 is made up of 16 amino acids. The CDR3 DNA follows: TGTGCCAGCAGCATTCCGGGACAGGGGTACCTTTCACCCCTCTACTTT. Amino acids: CASSIPGQGYLSPLYF.

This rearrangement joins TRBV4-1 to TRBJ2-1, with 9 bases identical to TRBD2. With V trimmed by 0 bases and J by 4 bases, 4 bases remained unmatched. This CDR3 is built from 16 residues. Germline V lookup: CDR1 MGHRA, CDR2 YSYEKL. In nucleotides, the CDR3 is TGCGCCAGCAGCCAAGAACCTAGCGGGGCATACAATGAGCAGTTCTTC. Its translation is CASSQEPSGAYNEQFF.

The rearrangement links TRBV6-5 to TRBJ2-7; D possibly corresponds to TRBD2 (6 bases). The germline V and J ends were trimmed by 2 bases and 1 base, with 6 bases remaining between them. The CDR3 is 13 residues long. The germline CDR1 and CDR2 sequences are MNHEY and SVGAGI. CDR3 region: CASSYGGSYEQYF. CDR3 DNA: TGTGCCAGCAGTTACGGGGGGTCCTACGAGCAGTACTTC.

The CDR3 bases are TGTGCCAGTAGTGTGGGAAGGGCCGGGGGCAATCAGCCCCAGCATTTT. Translated: CASSVGRAGGNQPQHF. This chain links TRBV19 with TRBJ1-5; D unclear. Germline CDR1 is LNHDA and CDR2 is SQIVND (reference sequence). This CDR3 contains 16 residues. Trimming took off 5 bases at V and 2 bases at J, with 16 bases between the two ends.

The CDR3 spells CSVGQGLNTEAFF. CDR3 bases: TGCAGCGTAGGGCAGGGATTAAACACTGAAGCTTTCTTT. The chain couples TRBV29-1 to TRBJ1-1; TRBD1 is a possible D gene (5 bases). This CDR3 has 13 residues. Trimming pared 6 bases from V and 2 bases from J, leaving 13 bases between. Germline values: CDR1 SQVTM, CDR2 ANQGSEA.

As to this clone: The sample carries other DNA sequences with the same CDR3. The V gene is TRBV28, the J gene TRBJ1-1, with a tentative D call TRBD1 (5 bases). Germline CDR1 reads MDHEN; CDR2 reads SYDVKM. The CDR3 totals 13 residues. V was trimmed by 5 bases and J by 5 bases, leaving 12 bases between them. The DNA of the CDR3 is TGTGCCAGCAGTCTCCGGGGGGGAACTGAAGCTTTCTTT. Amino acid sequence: CASSLRGGTEAFF. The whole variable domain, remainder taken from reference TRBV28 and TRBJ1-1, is DVKVTQSSRYLVKRTGEKVFLECVQDMDHENMFWYRQDPGLGLRLIYFSYDVKMKEKGDIPEGYSVSREKKERFSLILESASTNQTSMYLCASSLRGGTEAFFGQGTRLTVV.